These T cell receptor beta chains were read from a single sample in a study of blood T cell repertoires in COVID-19. Libraries were prepared by immunoSEQ multiplex PCR; TCRdb keeps only in-frame clonotypes and omits some of them. The sample consists of roughly 330,000 clones, about four fifths of them appearing once. The sequenced sample consisted of peripheral blood. All receptors derive from a woman between 45 and 65 years old with acute or convalescent COVID-19. The CDR3 runs from the conserved cysteine through the conserved F or W. Fields, in order: J gene, V gene, clone size, D gene, CDR3 protein, CDR3 DNA. The D gene is left open where the match is weak. Clone size is given for some rows only: seen once, a few or many times, or a class if the clone is expanded.

TRBJ2-7,TRBV19,-,TRBD2,CASSSTSGRSEQYF,TGTGCCAGTAGTTCCACTAGCGGGAGGTCCGAGCAGTACTTC
TRBJ1-2,TRBV27,-,TRBD1,CASSPQGADGYTF,TGTGCCAGCAGTCCCCAGGGGGCTGATGGCTACACCTTC
TRBJ1-1,TRBV7-9,-,-,CASSARLTEAFF,TGTGCCAGCAGCGCGCGGTTGACTGAAGCTTTCTTT
TRBJ2-7,TRBV6-5,-,-,CASSYTLSSYEQYF,TGTGCCAGCAGTTACACCCTAAGCTCCTACGAGCAGTACTTC
TRBJ2-1,TRBV14,-,TRBD2,CASSPTSGKHEQFF,TGTGCCAGCAGCCCCACTAGCGGGAAGCATGAGCAGTTCTTC
TRBJ2-4,TRBV6-6,-,-,CASSYEAELAKNIQYF,TGTGCCAGCAGTTACGAGGCCGAACTAGCCAAAAACATTCAGTACTTC
TRBJ2-1,TRBV10-3,-,-,CAIGQTGRTYNEQFF,TGTGCCATCGGTCAGACAGGTAGAACCTACAATGAGCAGTTCTTC
TRBJ1-1,TRBV6-5,-,-,CASWDDRLNTEAFF,TGTGCCAGCTGGGATGACAGGCTGAACACTGAAGCTTTCTTT
TRBJ1-1,TRBV19,-,TRBD1,CASSIRTGAEAFF,TGTGCCAGTAGTATAAGGACAGGGGCTGAAGCTTTCTTT
TRBJ1-1,TRBV5-1,-,-,CASRLTGLEVAFF,TGCGCCAGCAGACTGACCGGTCTGGAGGTGGCTTTCTTT
TRBJ2-1,TRBV30,-,TRBD1,CAWSLGTGAGDEQFF,TGTGCCTGGAGCTTGGGGACAGGGGCCGGGGATGAGCAGTTCTTC
TRBJ2-3,TRBV7-8,-,TRBD2,CASSFQAGIGTDTQYF,TGTGCCAGCAGCTTCCAAGCGGGGATTGGTACAGATACGCAGTATTTT
TRBJ2-5,TRBV28,-,TRBD1,CASSLASGGKETQYF,TGTGCCAGCAGTTTAGCGTCAGGGGGCAAAGAGACCCAGTACTTC
TRBJ2-1,TRBV7-9,-,-,CASSSMAGAYNEQFF,TGTGCCAGCAGCTCCATGGCAGGTGCTTACAATGAGCAGTTCTTC
TRBJ1-1,TRBV5-1,-,-,CASSLGPGAEAFF,TGCGCCAGCAGCCTCGGCCCAGGGGCTGAAGCTTTCTTT
TRBJ1-2,TRBV6-4,-,TRBD1,CASRPAGGGYGYTF,TGTGCCAGCAGGCCCGCAGGGGGCGGCTATGGCTACACCTTC
TRBJ1-4,TRBV6-2/TRBV6-3,few,TRBD1,CASSSPGQGSEKLFF,TGTGCCAGCAGTTCACCGGGACAGGGAAGTGAAAAACTGTTTTTT
TRBJ2-1,TRBV6-1,-,TRBD2,CASRRTSGGNNEQFF,TGTGCCAGCAGAAGGACTAGCGGGGGAAATAATGAGCAGTTCTTC
TRBJ1-4,TRBV5-4,-,TRBD1,CASRRDRGIGTNEKLFF,TGTGCCAGCAGACGGGACAGGGGAATTGGGACTAATGAAAAACTGTTTTTT
TRBJ1-2,TRBV7-9,few,TRBD1,CASSSRQGLGYTF,TGTGCCAGCAGCTCCAGACAGGGGTTGGGCTACACCTTC
TRBJ2-7,TRBV5-4,few,-,CASSLAAGFHYEQYF,TGTGCCAGCAGCTTGGCCGCGGGTTTTCATTACGAGCAGTACTTC
TRBJ1-4,TRBV19,-,-,CASSIGPGGRELFF,TGTGCCAGTAGTATTGGGCCGGGGGGTCGAGAACTGTTTTTT
TRBJ1-3,TRBV5-6,-,TRBD1,CASSPDRGYSGNTIYF,TGTGCCAGCAGCCCGGACAGGGGCTACTCTGGAAACACCATATATTTT
TRBJ1-6,TRBV7-9,-,-,CASSLTYQSPLHF,TGTGCCAGCAGCTTAACATACCAATCACCCCTCCACTTT